This TCR beta chain was captured by sequencing in a study of blood T cell repertoires in COVID-19. Study-wide background: Researchers got acute and convalescent COVID-19 samples from the United States, Italy and Spain. T cells, B-cell-depleted T cells, or PBMCs provided the cDNA or gDNA that served as material.

Per germline, CDR1 LNHDA and CDR2 SQIVND (reference sequence). V lost 8 bases, J lost 6 bases, and 17 bases lay in between. The CDR3 is 14 amino acids. Repertoires were generated with immunoSEQ multiplex PCR, while TCRdb's copy carries only in-frame clones and drops some. The sample comprises about 310,000 clones, roughly 84% of which are singletons, and 1% rests with the top ten. The receptor was isolated from a man between 45 and 60 years old with active or convalescent COVID-19. The sequenced material came from peripheral blood. The gene calls are TRBV19 and TRBJ1-5; possible D gene TRBD1, 5 bases. This CDR3 reads CASSLRDFGQPQHF. CDR3 DNA sequence: TGTGCCAGTTCCCTGAGGGACTTCGGTCAGCCCCAGCATTTT.